What follows are 9 T cell receptor beta chains derived from one specimen sequenced in a study of T cells in tuberculosis. The data were produced by immunoSEQ multiplex PCR, yet TCRdb's version contains in-frame clones alone and is incomplete. The data show tens of thousands of clones, around 85% seen once. Stated time point: new active TB diagnosis, blood taken before or within 7 days of starting treatment. The material was PBMCs, obtained at tuberculosis diagnosis. These receptors were obtained from an adult with tuberculosis.

The chain employs TRBV10-1 and TRBJ2-3, with 11 bases identical to TRBD2. Germline-derived CDR1 and CDR2 are WNHNN and SYGVQD (reference sequence). The CDR3 extends over 16 amino acids. The trim removed 3 bases at V and 4 bases at J, leaving 6 bases unmatched. As DNA, the CDR3 is TGCGCCAGCAGTGACCCTAGCGGGAGGTACGCAGATACGCAGTATTTT. Amino acid sequence: CASSDPSGRYADTQYF.

The rearrangement joins TRBV7-2 to TRBJ1-4; 8 nucleotides align to TRBD1. The germline V gene encodes CDR1 SGHTA and CDR2 FQGNSA. The CDR3 has 14 residues. V lost 3 bases and J lost 8; bases outside the gene matches: 5. The chain's CDR3 is CASSLTGVGEKLFF. CDR3 DNA: TGTGCCAGCAGCTTGACAGGGGTTGGGGAAAAACTGTTTTTT.

This clone is a singleton in its sample. The gene calls are TRBV19 and TRBJ2-3, with D tentatively TRBD2 (6 bases). V was pared by 4 bases and J by 2 bases, with 13 bases between. Germline-derived CDR1 and CDR2 are LNHDA and SQIVND (reference sequence). This CDR3 spans 15 amino acids. The DNA of the CDR3 is TGTGCCAGTAGTACGCAGGGACTTACCACAGATACGCAGTATTTT. Its protein is CASSTQGLTTDTQYF.

V is TRBV7-9 and J is TRBJ2-1; TRBD2 is a possible D gene (6 bases). Germline V gives CDR1 SEHNR, CDR2 FQNEAQ (reference sequence). The CDR3 loop spans 15 amino acids. Trimming stripped 5 bases from V and 8 bases from J, with 19 bases between. The CDR3 region has the DNA TGTGCCAGCAGCGGAGGATCAGGCGGGACCCATGAGCAGTTCTTC. It is translated as CASSGGSGGTHEQFF.

The genes are TRBV6-5 and TRBJ1-2; 7 positions agree with TRBD1. J gave up 7 bases and V 3 bases, and 8 bases lay outside the gene matches. The germline V gene has CDR1 MNHEY and CDR2 SVGAGI. The length of the CDR3 is 14 residues. The CDR3 nucleotides are TGTGCCAGCAGTTATTCGACAGGGCAGGGTGGCTACACCTTC. The encoded protein is CASSYSTGQGGYTF.

The rearrangement joins TRBV7-8 to TRBJ1-2, with unresolved D. Germline CDR1 SGHVS, CDR2 FQNEAQ. Trimming removed 1 base from V and 6 bases from J, with 9 bases in between. This CDR3 region has 13 residues. The CDR3 nucleotides are TGTGCCAGCAGCTTAGAAGGAGTGGATGGCTACACCTTC. Translating gives CASSLEGVDGYTF.

This clone was recorded a few times. This sequence joins TRBV4-3 and TRBJ2-7; TRBD2 matches at 14 bases. Germline values: CDR1 LGHNA, CDR2 YSLEER. This CDR3 comprises 17 residues. V gave up 0 bases and J gave up 5 bases; unmatched junction bases: 6. CDR3 DNA: TGCGCCAGCAGCCAAGATATGACTAGCGGGGGGGCGGACGAGCAGTACTTC. Amino acids: CASSQDMTSGGADEQYF.

The CDR3 spells CARRSLQGAAQPQHF. DNA for the CDR3: TGTGCCAGAAGATCCCTACAGGGGGCCGCTCAGCCCCAGCATTTT. V usage is TRBV19 and J usage is TRBJ1-5, with 9 bases fitting TRBD1. The CDR3 length is 15 residues. V gave up 9 bases and J gave up 6 bases; unmatched junction bases: 12. Germline loops: CDR1 LNHDA, CDR2 SQIVND (reference sequence).

DNA for the CDR3: TGTGCCAGCAGGGGGGGACTAGCGGGAGGATACTACGAGCAGTACTTC. It encodes CASRGGLAGGYYEQYF. The chain is built from TRBV28 and TRBJ2-7, with 15 positions matching TRBD2. V shed 6 bases, J shed 3 bases, and the junction held 6 bases outside the gene matches. This CDR3 contains 16 residues. CDR1 is MDHEN, CDR2 SYDVKM, per germline.